This passage covers 17 T cell receptor beta chains from one sample sequenced in a study of cytomegalovirus exposure and HLA in healthy donors. 60 Vbeta and 13 Jbeta primers were used in PCR. The method was immunoSEQ multiplex PCR; TCRdb's version includes in-frame clones alone and lacks a portion of them. The sample lists about 120,000 clones, 65% to 80% occurring once. The sequenced sample consisted of PBMCs. These receptors all stem from a woman in her thirties or forties in good health and CMV-seropositive.

The V call is TRBV11-2, the J call TRBJ2-1; D might be TRBD2 (5 bases). Germline CDR1 and CDR2: SGHAT and FQNNGV. Trimming pared 4 bases from V and 5 bases from J, leaving 12 bases between. The CDR3 runs 14 residues. The CDR3 spells CASSSFGLNNEQFF. The DNA of the CDR3 is TGTGCCAGCAGCTCCTTCGGACTTAACAATGAGCAGTTCTTC.

This chain links TRBV15 with TRBJ2-3; 8 bases are shared with TRBD1. The ends lost 3 bases at V and 12 bases at J; junction bases unmatched: 2. The CDR3 totals 11 residues. The V gene's germline CDR1 is LNHNV and CDR2 YYDKDF (reference sequence). The CDR3, as DNA: TGTGCCACCAGCAGCGGGACAGGCCAGTATTTT. This encodes CATSSGTGQYF.

For this clone: The sample has other DNA sequences that encode this CDR3 too. The V gene is TRBV5-6, the J gene TRBJ2-7; TRBD1 matches 9 bases. From germline, CDR1 is SGHDT and CDR2 YYEEEE. This CDR3 spans 14 amino acids. V was pared by 0 bases and J by 3 bases, with 1 base of the junction left unmatched. The DNA for the CDR3 is TGTGCCAGCAGCTTGGGACAGGGGGGCTACGAGCAGTACTTC. This codes for CASSLGQGGYEQYF.

The chain has TRBV15 and TRBJ2-7, with D possibly TRBD2 on 5 matching bases. Trimming took 1 base from V and 3 from J, leaving 7 bases between them. The CDR3 runs to 13 residues. Germline V gene lookup returns CDR1 LNHNV and CDR2 YYDKDF (reference sequence). In DNA, the CDR3 is TGTGCCACCAGCAGAGGGGCGGGCTACGAGCAGTACTTC. It specifies CATSRGAGYEQYF.

This clone occurred once. The rearrangement joins TRBV9 to TRBJ1-1, with D maybe TRBD1 (6 bases). The V and J ends lost 3 bases and 5 bases respectively, with 11 bases between them. CDR1 and CDR2 (germline): SGDLS, YYNGEE. This CDR3 has 13 amino acids. The CDR3 nucleotides read TGTGCCAGCAGCGCTACAGGGAGAACTGAAGCTTTCTTT. The encoded protein is CASSATGRTEAFF.

The chain uses TRBV7-2 and TRBJ1-6; D call uncertain. The germline CDR1 and CDR2 sequences are SGHTA and FQGNSA. V lost 5 bases, J lost 9 bases, and 17 bases lay in between. There are 15 residues in the CDR3. The CDR3 DNA reads as TGTGCCAGCAGCCCGACGCAGGCAGGCCGTTCACCCCTCCACTTT. Translation: CASSPTQAGRSPLHF.

The chain links TRBV30 to TRBJ1-1; 7 bases line up with TRBD1. The V gene's germline CDR1 is GTSNPN and CDR2 SVGIG (reference sequence). The CDR3 consists of 13 residues. V trimming: 3 bases; J trimming: 1 base; junction bases outside the gene matches: 2. The CDR3 nucleotides read TGTGCCTGGAGCGAGGGGGCGAACACTGAAGCTTTCTTT. Translated: CAWSEGANTEAFF.

The rearrangement links TRBV2 to TRBJ1-5; 10 bases match TRBD1. V dropped 5 bases and J dropped 6; count of bases not matched to a gene: 10. There are 16 residues in the CDR3. The germline V gene encodes CDR1 SNHLY and CDR2 FYNNEI. CDR3 sequence reads: CASSLMLRDRGQPQHF. The CDR3 DNA reads TGTGCCAGCAGTCTTATGCTCCGGGACAGGGGTCAGCCCCAGCATTTT.

V gene TRBV30 combines with J gene TRBJ2-6; D not certain. Deletions cut 4 bases from V and 1 base from J, with 2 bases between. Germline V gives CDR1 GTSNPN, CDR2 SVGIG (reference sequence). This CDR3 contains 12 residues. Here the CDR3 reads CAWTSGANVLTF. CDR3 DNA sequence: TGTGCCTGGACTTCTGGGGCCAACGTCCTGACTTTC. Combining the CDR3 with reference TRBV30 and TRBJ2-6 gives the whole variable domain SQTIHQWPATLVQPVGSPLSLECTVEGTSNPNLYWYRQAAGRGLQLLFYSVGIGQISSEVPQNLSASRPQDRQFILSSKKLLLSDSGFYLCAWTSGANVLTFGAGSRLTVL.

The chain combines TRBV6-5 with TRBJ2-4; a weak D match, TRBD1 (5 bases). Germline V gives CDR1 MNHEY, CDR2 SVGAGI. Trimming took off 0 bases at V and 3 bases at J, with 6 bases between the two ends. This CDR3 is 14 amino acids long. CDR3 protein: CASSYSDSKNIQYF. CDR3 DNA: TGTGCCAGCAGTTACTCCGACAGCAAAAACATTCAGTACTTC.

The chain joins TRBV5-6 to TRBJ2-7; TRBD2 matches at 11 bases. The CDR3 runs to 15 residues. Looked up from germline, CDR1 is SGHDT and CDR2 is YYEEEE. V gave up 2 bases and J gave up 3 bases; unmatched junction bases: 4. CDR3 in amino acids: CASSFGGLADYEQYF. The CDR3 nucleotides read TGTGCCAGCAGCTTTGGGGGACTAGCGGACTACGAGCAGTACTTC. The whole variable domain, filled in from reference TRBV5-6 and TRBJ2-7, reads DAGVTQSPTHLIKTRGQQVTLRCSPKSGHDTVSWYQQALGQGPQFIFQYYEEEERQRGNFPDRFSGHQFPNYSSELNVNALLLGDSALYLCASSFGGLADYEQYFGPGTRLTVT.

J is TRBJ2-5 and V is TRBV4-2, with 11 bases matching TRBD1. There are 16 residues in the CDR3. The ends lost 5 bases at V and 3 bases at J; junction bases unmatched: 8. In germline, CDR1 is LGHNA, CDR2 YNFKEQ. The CDR3 nucleotides read TGTGCCAGCAGCGCAGGGGGGGACAGGGGGAAAGAGACCCAGTACTTC. Protein: CASSAGGDRGKETQYF.

The V gene is TRBV2, the J gene TRBJ1-2; 11 nucleotides align to TRBD1. The V and J ends lost 5 bases and 8 bases, in that order; junction bases with no gene match: 4. The CDR3 sequence is 13 residues long. Germline CDR1 and CDR2: SNHLY and FYNNEI. CDR3 nucleotides: TGTGCCAGCAGTACGGGACAGGGGGGCGGCTACACCTTC. Translated: CASSTGQGGGYTF. Supplemented by reference TRBV2 and TRBJ1-2, the full variable domain reads EPEVTQTPSHQVTQMGQEVILRCVPISNHLYFYWYRQILGQKVEFLVSFYNNEISEKSEIFDDQFSVERPDGSNFTLKIRSTKLEDSAMYFCASSTGQGGGYTFGSGTRLTVV.

This chain joins TRBV14 and TRBJ1-1; D not certain. Germline CDR1 is SGHDN and CDR2 is FVKESK. The CDR3 has 13 residues. V lost 0 bases to trimming and J lost 7 bases, with 9 bases between them. This chain's CDR3 is CASSQDRRFEAFF. In nucleotides, the CDR3 is TGTGCCAGCAGCCAAGATAGGCGGTTTGAAGCTTTCTTT. The variable domain in full, completed from reference TRBV14 and TRBJ1-1, reads EAGVTQFPSHSVIEKGQTVTLRCDPISGHDNLYWYRRVMGKEIKFLLHFVKESKQDESGMPNNRFLAERTGGTYSTLKVQPAELEDSGVYFCASSQDRRFEAFFGQGTRLTVV.

This rearrangement joins TRBV7-2 to TRBJ2-7, with D perhaps TRBD2 (6 bases). V was shortened by 1 base and J by 3 bases, with 10 bases between the two germline ends. Per germline, CDR1 SGHTA and CDR2 FQGNSA. The CDR3 has 14 residues. The CDR3 sequence: CASSLDSGLYEQYF. For the CDR3, the DNA is TGTGCCAGCAGCTTAGACTCGGGACTCTACGAGCAGTACTTC.

This clone was counted a few times. V is TRBV19 and J is TRBJ2-1; 12 bases are shared with TRBD1. J was trimmed by 8 bases and V by 3 bases; bases with no gene match: 2. CDR3 length: 14 amino acids. Germline V gene lookup returns CDR1 LNHDA and CDR2 SQIVND (reference sequence). CDR3 amino acids: CASSMRDRGHEQFF. The CDR3 coding sequence is TGTGCCAGTAGTATGCGGGACAGGGGGCATGAGCAGTTCTTC.

The V gene is TRBV27, the J gene TRBJ2-3, with TRBD1 identical over 10 bases. Germline CDR1 and CDR2: MNHEY and SMNVEV (reference sequence). The CDR3 runs to 17 residues. V was clipped by 3 bases and J by 4 bases; unmatched bases: 10. The CDR3 bases are TGTGCCAGCAGTTTCCGCGTTGGGGACAGGGGTGCAGATACGCAGTATTTT. Its protein product is CASSFRVGDRGADTQYF.